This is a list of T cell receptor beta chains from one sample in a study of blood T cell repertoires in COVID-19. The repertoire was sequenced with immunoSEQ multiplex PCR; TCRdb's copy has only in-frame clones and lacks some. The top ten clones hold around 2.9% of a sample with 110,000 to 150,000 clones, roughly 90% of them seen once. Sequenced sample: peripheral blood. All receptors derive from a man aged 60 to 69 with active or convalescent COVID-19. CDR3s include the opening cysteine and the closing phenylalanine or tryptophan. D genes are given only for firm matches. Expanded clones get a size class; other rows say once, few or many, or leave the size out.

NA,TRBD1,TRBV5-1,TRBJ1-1,CASSLWTGFSVNTEAFF,TGCGCCAGCAGCTTGTGGACAGGGTTCTCCGTGAACACTGAAGCTTTCTTT
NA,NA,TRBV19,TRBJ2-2,CASSSGKTNTGELFF,TGTGCCAGTAGTTCCGGGAAAACGAACACCGGGGAGCTGTTTTTT
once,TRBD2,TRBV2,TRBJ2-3,CASSVERGRTDTQYF,TGTGCCAGCAGTGTGGAGCGGGGGAGGACAGATACGCAGTATTTT
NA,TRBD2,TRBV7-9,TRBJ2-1,CASSAGTSGGSYNEQFF,TGTGCCAGCAGCGCCGGGACTAGCGGGGGGTCCTACAATGAGCAGTTCTTC
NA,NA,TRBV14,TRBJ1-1,CASSQRAEAFF,TGTGCCAGCAGCCAGAGAGCTGAAGCTTTCTTT
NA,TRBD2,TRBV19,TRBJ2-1,CASSREGLAGPNEQFF,TGTGCCAGTAGTAGAGAAGGACTAGCGGGCCCCAATGAGCAGTTCTTC
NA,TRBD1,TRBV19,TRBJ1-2,CASSTEGALGYTF,TGTGCCAGTAGTACGGAGGGGGCGCTTGGCTACACCTTC
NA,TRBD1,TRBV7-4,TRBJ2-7,CASSSADRSSYEQYF,TGTGCCAGCAGCTCCGCGGACAGGAGCTCCTACGAGCAGTACTTC
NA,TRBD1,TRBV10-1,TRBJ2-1,CASSEPGQGGTNEQFF,TGCGCCAGCAGTGAGCCCGGACAGGGAGGAACGAATGAGCAGTTCTTC
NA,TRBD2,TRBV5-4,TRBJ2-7,CASRGGTSGIYEQYF,TGTGCCAGCAGGGGGGGGACTAGCGGAATTTACGAGCAGTACTTC
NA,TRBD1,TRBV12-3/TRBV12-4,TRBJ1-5,CASSFQGAQPQHF,TGTGCCAGCAGTTTTCAGGGGGCCCAGCCCCAGCATTTT
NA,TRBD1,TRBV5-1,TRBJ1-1,CASSSDRVGAFF,TGCGCCAGCAGCTCAGACAGGGTTGGAGCTTTCTTT
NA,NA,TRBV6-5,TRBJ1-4,CASSSGGTTNEKLFF,TGTGCCAGCAGCTCTGGGGGGACAACTAATGAAAAACTGTTTTTT
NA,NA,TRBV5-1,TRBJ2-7,CASSLARLPPYEQYF,TGCGCCAGCAGCTTGGCCAGGCTACCCCCCTACGAGCAGTACTTC
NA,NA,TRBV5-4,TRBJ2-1,CASSLAAGNEQFF,TGTGCCAGCAGTTTAGCTGCTGGCAATGAGCAGTTCTTC
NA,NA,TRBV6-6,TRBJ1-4,CASSYSGQANEKLFF,TGTGCCAGCAGTTACTCGGGGCAGGCGAATGAAAAACTGTTTTTT
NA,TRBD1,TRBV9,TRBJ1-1,CASSPTTGDRSEAFF,TGTGCCAGCAGCCCCACCACAGGGGATCGTAGTGAAGCTTTCTTT
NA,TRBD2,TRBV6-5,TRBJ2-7,CASSYAGATGGEQYF,TGTGCCAGCAGTTACGCGGGGGCTACGGGAGGGGAGCAGTACTTC